Listed below are T cell receptor beta chains from one sample, sequenced in a study of regulatory T cells in long-lasting Graves disease. TCRdb redid the calling of the multiplex PCR reads with MiXCR, one entry per CDR3 protein. Of about 220,000 distinct CDR3 sequences in the sample, roughly 20% were seen once. The same sample was also used in a study of T cells in Graves' hyperthyroidism and ophthalmopathy.

Sequencing used peripheral blood mononuclear cells (PBMCs), obtained at new diagnosis, from a patient treated with antithyroid drugs. The receptor set was obtained from a woman in her twenties or thirties with Graves disease. Both conserved end residues are trimmed from each CDR3.

v_call	cdr3_aa
TRBV12-3/TRBV12-4	ASSSTGLTGELF
TRBV27	ASSNDRGGTEAF
TRBV11-2	ASSLDNEQY
TRBV6-1	ASVWRGGFYGHT
TRBV4-2	ASSLQRGGTDTQY
TRBV3-1	ASSAAGRTEAF
TRBV12-5	ASHGGAAGPFEAF
TRBV19	ASSRRQGTYEQY
TRBV28	ASLLGGANYGYT
TRBV28	ASSYVGINQPQH
TRBV19	ASKQGADSNQPQH
TRBV6-2/TRBV6-3	ASSQTGFYEQY
TRBV30	AWTSGSNYGYT
TRBV19	ASEAGNTGELF
TRBV2	ASSDSGTAFSGANVLT
TRBV3-1	ASSQPRAANEKLF
TRBV11-2	ASSYGEAF
TRBV19	ASSNRIPNTEAF
TRBV12-3/TRBV12-4	ASSFVKDGLGPQH
TRBV6-5	ASSYRAGLDYGYT
TRBV28	ASSLTTGELF
TRBV7-9	ASSQRDYEQY
TRBV20-1	GILSGTSTDTQY
TRBV11-2	ASSPEDRYLYNEQF
TRBV6-1	ASTSGEGAFSGNTIY
TRBV18	ASSQFQGDTEAF
TRBV28	ASARGATGNTIY
TRBV3-1	ASSQGVFGSSYT
TRBV3-1	ASKGLPDTQY
TRBV3-1	ASSQPPGANVLT
TRBV12-3/TRBV12-4	ASSLGGTGRGTSYGYT
TRBV30	AWSVSQFKT
TRBV9	ASSVEAAEYEQY
TRBV29-1	SVVGGSGNTIY
TRBV28	ASSLSPSGTQETQY
TRBV5-1	ASSLEAGPTYEQY
TRBV4-1	ASSTHGGLQAEQY
TRBV2	ASSEARGLTYEQY
TRBV20-1	SAPDWGGEPNEQF
TRBV12-3/TRBV12-4	ASSTLKTSGSTGELF
TRBV19	ASRLEGGPYEQY
TRBV29-1	STLGGEKNIQY
TRBV6-1	ASSEDVNQGYT
TRBV6-2/TRBV6-3	ASSPDPSGELF
TRBV28	ASIPVTEAF
TRBV30	ALEGGGTRQY
TRBV12-3/TRBV12-4	ASSRLVVGTDTQY
TRBV5-6	ASSLGPTYGYT
TRBV19	ASSGPRVEGRVNTEAF
TRBV12-3/TRBV12-4	ASKRTSSTDTQY
TRBV6-4	ASSDSPGTDLLYEQY
TRBV11-3	ASSLRQGPEAF
TRBV5-1	ASSLNRGSNEQF